This T cell receptor (beta chain) was identified during a study of cytomegalovirus exposure and HLA in healthy donors. On the study more broadly: The 650 to 850 first-cohort repertoires and the 95 to 150 validation repertoires shared the same platform, a later analysis reported. Study-level results: Using the classifier, cytomegalovirus status was reportedly diagnosed with high specificity and sensitivity.

The repertoire was sequenced with immunoSEQ multiplex PCR; TCRdb's copy has only in-frame clones and lacks some. Here the sample spans about 150,000 clones, less than 90% being singletons. V lost 2 bases, J lost 4 bases, and 8 bases stayed unmatched. There are 16 residues in the CDR3. The germline V gene encodes CDR1 MNHNS and CDR2 SASEGT. Comments on this clone: No antigen is known for it.

This chain joins TRBV6-1 and TRBJ1-3; 7 bases are shared with TRBD1. This sequence was found in a man aged 18-30 years in good health and CMV-seropositive. The specimen was PBMCs. The CDR3 loop is CASSEFRQGGGNTIYF. Here the CDR3 DNA reads TGTGCCAGCAGTGAATTCCGACAGGGTGGGGGAAACACCATATATTTT.